These T cell receptor beta chains were read from a single sample in a study of blood T cell repertoires in COVID-19. Generated by immunoSEQ multiplex PCR, the TCRdb table keeps only in-frame clones and is missing some. Among around 180,000 clones listed, 89% were seen once. The sequencing input was PBMCs or T cells enriched from blood (not recorded which). All receptors derive from a woman aged 40 to 55 with acute COVID-19. Each CDR3 is given without its conserved first and last residue. Each record gives: J gene, V gene, clone size, CDR3 protein. Not all rows give a size; the values are once, few, many and, for expanded clones, a class.

TRBJ1-1 TRBV5-5 . ASSLTTDTEAF
TRBJ2-7 TRBV28 . ASSPTGRTGGQQY
TRBJ2-2 TRBV9 once ASSVLAGGQHAGELF
TRBJ2-7 TRBV20-1 . SASRGTGGSYEQY
TRBJ1-1 TRBV18 . ASSPLPRGDTEAF
TRBJ2-1 TRBV7-2 . ASSLGTSPYNEQF
TRBJ2-3 TRBV15 . ATSRDRVGTDTQY
TRBJ1-1 TRBV20-1 once SARQGRTAF
TRBJ2-1 TRBV7-2 . ASSQTGLADHNEQF
TRBJ1-2 TRBV6-5 . ASRDRGVGAYGYT
TRBJ1-4 TRBV6-5 . ASSYSDSDNEKLF
TRBJ2-2 TRBV27 . ASSLLAGKNTGELF
TRBJ2-3 TRBV5-4 . ASSLKTERDTQY
TRBJ2-5 TRBV5-1 . ASSFGRGEETQY
TRBJ1-2 TRBV19 . ASSITARVRAGYGYT
TRBJ1-6 TRBV3-1/TRBV3-2 . ASSHTGGDSPLH
TRBJ2-1 TRBV6-2/TRBV6-3 . ASSYRLASDEQF
TRBJ1-5 TRBV20-1 . SASSGQYNQPQH
TRBJ2-7 TRBV7-2 . ASTPPGGPYEQY
TRBJ2-7 TRBV11-1 . ASSLHRLYPGYEQY
TRBJ2-1 TRBV9 . ASSAWTSGDYNEQF
TRBJ1-2 TRBV6-1 few ASSESGGRSGGYT
TRBJ1-2 TRBV28 . ARRATGGSGGDYGYT
TRBJ2-7 TRBV7-6 . ASSPPTSGTYEQY
TRBJ2-1 TRBV30 once ACSSGNEQF
TRBJ1-5 TRBV30 . AWRGTANNQPQH
TRBJ2-3 TRBV3-1/TRBV3-2 few ASSQVAGGADTQY
TRBJ2-5 TRBV18 . ASSPPNGQETQY
TRBJ1-1 TRBV3-1/TRBV3-2 many ASSQEARLNTEAF
TRBJ2-1 TRBV2 . ASSEMTSGAYNEQF
TRBJ2-3 TRBV9 . ASERTGGTDTQY
TRBJ2-3 TRBV9 . ASSVAEGAADTQY
TRBJ2-3 TRBV5-4 . ASSLVPGTGLPAGDTQY
TRBJ2-5 TRBV7-6 . ASSLGLTAGETQY
TRBJ1-1 TRBV10-2 . ASSEQTGGFTEAF
TRBJ2-1 TRBV6-5 . ASRTTSGYYEQF
TRBJ2-3 TRBV7-9 . ASSQGLAGGTQY
TRBJ2-5 TRBV2 once ASTRREETQY
TRBJ1-4 TRBV12-5 . ASGLSGGPEKLF
TRBJ2-5 TRBV2 . ASRGERALQETQY
TRBJ1-1 TRBV6-2/TRBV6-3 once ASSYGAYRSSNTEAF
TRBJ2-1 TRBV28 . ASSQGGSYNEQF
TRBJ1-2 TRBV3-1/TRBV3-2 . ASSLRQGDGYT
TRBJ1-3 TRBV13 . ASSAPWTREDAIY
TRBJ2-5 TRBV15 . ATSRGSGGSTQY
TRBJ1-1 TRBV7-8 . ASSTRTGEAF
TRBJ2-3 TRBV4-1 . ASSPHAAGGATDTQY
TRBJ2-2 TRBV4-1 . ASSQDRAGAGTGELF
TRBJ2-7 TRBV5-5 . ASSLEPQGGSYEQY
TRBJ1-5 TRBV6-1 once ASSEAWQGGQPQH
TRBJ2-1 TRBV2 . ASSNRGNEQF
TRBJ2-7 TRBV28 . ASSLDRDRDYEQY
TRBJ1-5 TRBV28 . ASSLAQGDRQPQH